This T cell receptor beta chain stems from a study of T cell changes during pregnancy in multiple sclerosis. Clones were read by immunoSEQ multiplex PCR, and TCRdb kept only the in-frame ones, dropping some. Of about 87,000 clones listed, roughly 93% are singletons. Trimming cost V 6 bases and J 4 bases, with 34 bases left between them. The CDR3 is 20 amino acids. The V gene's germline CDR1 is MDHEN and CDR2 SYDVKM. The source was peripheral blood, collected in the third trimester of pregnancy. This TCR came from a female donor in good health, enrolled as a control in a pregnancy study. The chain links TRBV28 to TRBJ2-7; D might be TRBD2 (7 bases). CDR3 protein: CASSFSIRMRSPGGRYEQYF. The DNA of the CDR3 is TGTGCCAGCAGCTTCTCCATCAGGATGCGTTCACCGGGGGGCCGATACGAGCAGTACTTC.